The rows below give T cell receptor beta chains drawn from one sample of a study of cytomegalovirus exposure and HLA in healthy donors. Repertoires were generated with immunoSEQ multiplex PCR, while TCRdb's copy carries only in-frame clones and drops some. The top ten clones hold 6.8% of a sample with 53,000 or so clones, over 60% of them seen once. The sequencing input was PBMCs. These receptors all stem from a man in his thirties or forties in good health and CMV-seropositive. Both conserved end residues are part of each CDR3. D genes are given only for firm matches. Only part of the rows carry a size: once, few, many, or a class if the clone is expanded.

>.|TRBV30|14|.|TRBJ1-2
TGTGCCTGGAGTTGGGGGAGGGATGGGGATGGCTACACCTTC
CAWSWGRDGDGYTF
>TRBD1|TRBV5-4|16|.|TRBJ1-1
TGTGCCAGCAGCACGGCGACAGGGGACAAGCACACTGAAGCTTTCTTT
CASSTATGDKHTEAFF
>.|TRBV29-1|11|.|TRBJ2-7
TGCAGCGTTGAAGAATCCTACGAGCAGTACTTC
CSVEESYEQYF
>.|TRBV15|12|.|TRBJ1-1
TGTGCCACCAGCAGAGAGTATGTCGACAGAAGTTTT
CATSREYVDRSF
>TRBD1|TRBV27|20|.|TRBJ2-6
TGTGCCAGCAGAAATACCGTACGGGACAGGGGCCTATCTGGGGCCAACGTCCTGACTTTC
CASRNTVRDRGLSGANVLTF
>.|TRBV29-1|13|.|TRBJ1-1
TGCAGCGTTCATCAGGGTCTGTCCACTGAAGCTTTCTTT
CSVHQGLSTEAFF
>.|TRBV6-1|14|few|TRBJ1-5
TGTGCCAGCGGTAGATTGAATAGCAATCAGCCCCAGCATTTT
CASGRLNSNQPQHF
>.|TRBV6-5|12|.|TRBJ2-7
TGTGCCAGCAGGGCGGGATTTTACGAGCAGTACTTC
CASRAGFYEQYF
>.|TRBV6-1|12|.|TRBJ1-6
TGTGCCAGCAGAGTGGGAGGTTCACCCCTCCACTTT
CASRVGGSPLHF
>TRBD1|TRBV9|17|.|TRBJ2-5
TGTGCCAGCAGCCTACGGTGGACAGGGCAGTACCAAGAGACCCAGTACTTC
CASSLRWTGQYQETQYF
>TRBD1|TRBV29-1|16|.|TRBJ2-5
TGCAGCGTGCTCCCGGGGACAGCTATATCCAGGGAGACCCAGTACTTC
CSVLPGTAISRETQYF
>.|TRBV10-3|11|.|TRBJ2-7
TGTGCCATCAGCCCAGGGTACGAGCAGTACTTC
CAISPGYEQYF
>.|TRBV5-4|14|.|TRBJ2-3
TGTGCCAGCAGCTTGGGAGGTAGTACAGATACGCAGTATTTT
CASSLGGSTDTQYF
>.|TRBV9|14|.|TRBJ2-2
TGTGCCAGCAGCCCCAGAACGAACACCGGGGAGCTGTTTTTT
CASSPRTNTGELFF
>.|TRBV7-8|12|.|TRBJ2-3
TGTGCCAGCAGCTCTAGCACAGATACGCAGTATTTT
CASSSSTDTQYF
>.|TRBV6-6|15|.|TRBJ1-5
TGTGCCAGCAGTTACGGCGGGTACTCTAATCAGCCCCAGCATTTT
CASSYGGYSNQPQHF
>.|TRBV6-6|14|few|TRBJ1-1
TGTGCCAGCAGTTACAGGGGGGGCTACACTGAAGCTTTCTTT
CASSYRGGYTEAFF
>.|TRBV6-1|13|.|TRBJ2-7
TGTGCCACCTTACAGGGAAGCTCCTACGAGCAGTACTTC
CATLQGSSYEQYF
>.|TRBV27|15|.|TRBJ1-2
TGTGCCAGCAGTCCTAGGACAGAGGGTAACTATGGCTACACCTTC
CASSPRTEGNYGYTF
>.|TRBV27|13|.|TRBJ2-7
TGTGCCAGCAGTTTTAAACCTACCTACGAGCAGTACTTC
CASSFKPTYEQYF
>.|TRBV4-1|17|.|TRBJ2-4
TGCGCCAGCAGCCACCCCAACAGCGGCCTAGCCAAAAACATTCAGTACTTC
CASSHPNSGLAKNIQYF
>TRBD1|TRBV7-9|16|.|TRBJ2-3
TGTGCCAGCAGCAAATCCGGGACAGGGGAGGGAGATACGCAGTATTTT
CASSKSGTGEGDTQYF
>TRBD1|TRBV7-2|14|.|TRBJ1-1
TGTGCCAGCAGCTCTACAGGGGGCGCTGCTGAAGCTTTCTTT
CASSSTGGAAEAFF
>.|TRBV11-3|13|.|TRBJ2-1
TGTGCCAGCAGCCGCGAGGGCTACAATGAGCAGTTCTTC
CASSREGYNEQFF
>.|TRBV7-2|16|.|TRBJ2-5
TGTGCCAGCAGCTTAGCTGCGGGCCTCCGCCGGGAGACCCAGTACTTC
CASSLAAGLRRETQYF
>TRBD1|TRBV7-9|16|.|TRBJ1-2
TGTGCCAGCAGCTTAGTGGGACAGGTAGTCAACTATGGCTACACCTTC
CASSLVGQVVNYGYTF
>TRBD1|TRBV9|15|.|TRBJ1-2
TGTGCCAGCAGCGCAGAGGGACAGGCCTTCTATGGCTACACCTTC
CASSAEGQAFYGYTF
>.|TRBV10-3|16|.|TRBJ1-3
TGTGCCATCACCAAACAGGATCGGGTCTCTGGAAACACCATATATTTT
CAITKQDRVSGNTIYF
>.|TRBV11-2|15|.|TRBJ1-5
TGTGCCAGCAGCTTTCGGGGGGGAGTGGGTCAGCCCCAGCATTTT
CASSFRGGVGQPQHF
>.|TRBV6-6|15|.|TRBJ2-6
TGTGCCAGCAGCGACAGTACCCCTGGGGCCAACGTCCTGACTTTC
CASSDSTPGANVLTF
>.|TRBV6-5|14|.|TRBJ1-6
TGTACCAGCGGGTTGCGGCAATATAATTCACCCCTCCACTTT
CTSGLRQYNSPLHF
>TRBD1|TRBV7-9|15|.|TRBJ1-4
TGTGCCAGCAGCTCCTCCGGGACAGCAAATGAAAAACTGTTTTTT
CASSSSGTANEKLFF
>TRBD2|TRBV14|18|.|TRBJ2-1
TGTGCCAGCAGCCAACTGCGAGGGACTAGCGGGACCTACAATGAGCAGTTCTTC
CASSQLRGTSGTYNEQFF
>.|TRBV4-2|14|few|TRBJ2-3
TGTGCCAGCAGCCAACTACCCCGCACAGATACGCAGTATTTT
CASSQLPRTDTQYF
>TRBD2|TRBV5-1|15|.|TRBJ2-7
TGCGCCAGCAGCCAGGGACTAGCGGGGAGGTACGAGCAGTACTTC
CASSQGLAGRYEQYF
>.|TRBV5-1|17|.|TRBJ2-1
TGCGCCAGCAGCTTGCAAGGAGATAAGAGCTCCTACAATGAGCAGTTCTTC
CASSLQGDKSSYNEQFF
>.|TRBV9|15|few|TRBJ1-1
TGTGCCAGCTCCTCCGGGGTTCGAGTGAACACTGAAGCTTTCTTT
CASSSGVRVNTEAFF
>.|TRBV28|13|.|TRBJ1-1
TGTGCCAGCATCCAAGGGGGAACACGAGAAGCTTTCTTT
CASIQGGTREAFF
>TRBD1|TRBV19|15|.|TRBJ2-7
TGTGCCAGTAGTTCTGGACAGGGGGGGATCTACGAGCAGTACTTC
CASSSGQGGIYEQYF
>TRBD1|TRBV29-1|13|.|TRBJ1-5
TGCAGCGCCTCACAGGGGTGGAATCAGCCCCAGCATTTT
CSASQGWNQPQHF
>TRBD1|TRBV6-5|15|.|TRBJ1-1
TGTGCCAGCAGTTACTCAGACAGGGCGAACACTGAAGCTTTCTTT
CASSYSDRANTEAFF
>.|TRBV27|12|.|TRBJ2-1
TGTGCCAGCAGCTGGAGTCAAAATGAGCAGTTCTTC
CASSWSQNEQFF
>TRBD1|TRBV6-5|14|few|TRBJ1-2
TGTGCCAGCAGTTATCGGACAGGGGGCGATGGCTACACCTTC
CASSYRTGGDGYTF
>.|TRBV21-1|16|.|TRBJ1-2
.
CASSKKVGKGICSYTF
>.|TRBV5-1|15|.|TRBJ1-6
TGCGCCAGCAGCTTGGAGACAGTCTATAATTCACCCCTCCACTTT
CASSLETVYNSPLHF
>TRBD1|TRBV4-2|14|.|TRBJ1-2
TGTGCCAGCAGCCAAGAGGAGAGGGGGCCTGGCTACACCTTC
CASSQEERGPGYTF
>.|TRBV6-5|15|.|TRBJ1-2
TGTGCCAGCAGTTACGGGGGGGTGTCCAGGGGTGGCTACACCTTC
CASSYGGVSRGGYTF
>.|TRBV5-6|15|.|TRBJ2-2
TGTGCCAGCCCACCGCAGGGGAAGAGCACCGGGGAGCTGTTTTTT
CASPPQGKSTGELFF
>TRBD1|TRBV4-2|15|few|TRBJ1-2
TGTGCCAGCAGCCCTAGGGACAGGGGGTTCGATGGCTACACCTTC
CASSPRDRGFDGYTF
>.|TRBV7-2|15|.|TRBJ2-7
TGTGCCAGCAGCATAGGAGGTTCGGCATCCTGCGAGCAGTACTTC
CASSIGGSASCEQYF
>.|TRBV30|12|once|TRBJ2-7
TGTGCCTGGACAGGAGGGGTGTACGAGCAGTACTTC
CAWTGGVYEQYF
>.|TRBV6-5|14|few|TRBJ1-2
TGTGCCAGCAGGGGGGGACCGCTCAACTATGGCTACACCTTC
CASRGGPLNYGYTF
>TRBD2|TRBV7-2|15|.|TRBJ2-7
TGTGCCAGCAGCCTGAGGACTAGCGGGGGCTACGAGCAGTACTTC
CASSLRTSGGYEQYF
>TRBD2|TRBV2|14|.|TRBJ2-3
TGTGCCAGCAGAGTCCTAGCGGGGGGAGATACGCAGTATTTT
CASRVLAGGDTQYF
>TRBD2|TRBV7-6|18|.|TRBJ2-6
TGTGCCAGCAGCTTTGTCGGGGGGGCCCTCTCTGGGGCCAACGTCCTGACTTTC
CASSFVGGALSGANVLTF
>.|TRBV25-1|14|.|TRBJ2-1
TGTGCCAGCAGTGAATATCAGCCCCGAGAGGGGCAGTTCTTC
CASSEYQPREGQFF
>TRBD1|TRBV9|15|.|TRBJ1-4
TGTGCCAGCAGCGTAGCCCCGGGACAGGGGGAAAAACTGTTTTTT
CASSVAPGQGEKLFF